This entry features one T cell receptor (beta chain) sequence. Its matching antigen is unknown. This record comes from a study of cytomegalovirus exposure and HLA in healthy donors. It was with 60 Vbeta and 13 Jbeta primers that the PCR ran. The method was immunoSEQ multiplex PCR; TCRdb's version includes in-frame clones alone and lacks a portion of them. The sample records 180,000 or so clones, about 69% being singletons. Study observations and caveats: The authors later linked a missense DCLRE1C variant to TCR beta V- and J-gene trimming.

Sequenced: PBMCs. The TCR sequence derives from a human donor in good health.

The CDR3 spells CASSLYRVLNNEQFF. CDR3 DNA sequence: TGTGCCAGCAGCTTATACAGGGTTCTAAACAATGAGCAGTTCTTC. This rearrangement joins TRBV5-6 to TRBJ2-1, with a tentative D call TRBD1 (6 bases). Trimming pared 2 bases from V and 5 bases from J, leaving 14 bases between. CDR1 is SGHDT, CDR2 YYEEEE, per germline. The CDR3 covers 15 residues.